The entry below describes one T cell receptor beta chain. What it binds is not known. The source of the sample is a study of graft-versus-host responses after intestinal transplantation. Whole-study context: Recipients had transplants, and these were multivisceral, liver-intestinal, or isolated intestinal. Every recipient underwent anti-thymocyte globulin induction, then tacrolimus and steroids for roughly three years. General study findings and limits: Early post-transplant falls in HvG clones accompanied the peak levels of circulating GvH clones.

Profiled with immunoSEQ multiplex PCR; TCRdb holds only in-frame clones, not every one. The profile shows tens of thousands of clones, about nine tenths of them singletons. The V and J ends lost 0 bases and 6 bases respectively, with 10 bases between them. Looked up from germline, CDR1 is SGHNT and CDR2 is YYREEE (reference sequence). The CDR3 totals 14 residues. The V gene is TRBV5-4, the J gene TRBJ1-5, with no clear D. This TCR was recovered from a human donor who was the organ donor for an intestinal transplant. Sequencing was performed on unstimulated CD4+ T cells sorted from spleen or lymph node cells, taken before transplant. The CDR3 region has the DNA TGTGCCAGCAGCTTGGGTCCGGGGAGTCAGCCCCAGCATTTT. Protein sequence: CASSLGPGSQPQHF.